The 11 T cell receptor beta chains given below trace back to one sample, sequenced in a study of blood T cell repertoires in COVID-19. The data were produced by immunoSEQ multiplex PCR, yet TCRdb's version contains in-frame clones alone and is incomplete. The sample lists around 250,000 clones, about four fifths occurring once. The source material was peripheral blood. The receptors were sampled from a woman aged 35 to 49 who had recovered from COVID-19.

This clone was counted between two and nine times. The rearrangement links TRBV5-1 to TRBJ2-7, with 7 bases fitting TRBD2. Germline CDR1 SGHRS, CDR2 YFSETQ. CDR3 size: 14 residues. After removal of 1 base from V and 5 bases from J, the junction contained 6 bases not matched to a gene. CDR3 sequence (DNA): TGCGCCAGCAGCTTGTGGGCGGGGGATAACGAGCAGTACTTC. Translated, it gives CASSLWAGDNEQYF.

Only one count was recorded for this clone. The chain links TRBV10-2 to TRBJ2-7; D is possibly TRBD2 (6 bases). CDR1 WSHSY and CDR2 SAAADI come from the germline V gene. CDR3 length: 12 residues. The V end lost 4 bases, the J end lost 6 bases, and 10 bases lay between the germline ends. CDR3 nucleotide sequence: TGCGCCAGCAGTGTAGGCGGGGTCGAGCAGTACTTC. This encodes CASSVGGVEQYF.

The V call is TRBV28, the J call TRBJ1-6, with D unresolved. Germline CDR1 MDHEN, CDR2 SYDVKM. This CDR3 is 15 amino acids long. Trimming took 2 bases from V and 1 from J, leaving 6 bases between them. CDR3 nucleotides: TGTGCCAGCAGTTTACCGGGATCCTATAATTCACCCCTCCACTTT. It encodes CASSLPGSYNSPLHF.

The chain has TRBV30 and TRBJ1-3; D is unresolved. CDR1 is GTSNPN and CDR2 is SVGIG in the germline V gene (reference sequence). CDR3 size: 13 residues. Trimming cost V 2 bases and J 1 base, with 6 bases left between them. CDR3 loop: CAWSRTSGNTIYF. In nucleotides, the CDR3 is TGTGCCTGGAGTCGCACATCTGGAAACACCATATATTTT.

V gene TRBV13 combines with J gene TRBJ1-2; 7 bases align to TRBD1. The CDR3 has 15 amino acids. The germline V gene has CDR1 PRHDT and CDR2 FYEKMQ (reference sequence). The J segment lost 5 bases and the V segment lost 0 bases, leaving 6 bases of the junction unmatched. Here the CDR3 reads CASSLGTGQRYGYTF. CDR3 nucleotides: TGTGCCAGCAGCTTAGGCACGGGACAGAGATATGGCTACACCTTC.

This sequence joins TRBV29-1 and TRBJ1-1; D may be TRBD1 (6 bases). Germline CDR1 reads SQVTM; CDR2 reads ANQGSEA. V was shortened by 4 bases and J by 1 base, with 7 bases between the two germline ends. The CDR3 is 12 amino acids. Here the CDR3 reads CSVARGNTEAFF. Written as DNA, the CDR3 is TGCAGCGTTGCCAGGGGGAACACTGAAGCTTTCTTT.

The V call is TRBV7-3, the J call TRBJ1-4; possible D gene TRBD1, 5 bases. The germline V gene encodes CDR1 SGHTA and CDR2 FQGTGA. The CDR3 loop spans 16 amino acids. With 3 bases removed from V and 4 bases from J, the gap between germline ends came to 15 bases. CDR3 DNA sequence: TGTGCCAGCAGCTTCTCTCCGACAGTGAGTAATGAAAAACTGTTTTTT. Its translation: CASSFSPTVSNEKLFF. The full variable domain, completed using reference TRBV7-3 and TRBJ1-4, is GAGVSQTPSNKVTEKGKYVELRCDPISGHTALYWYRQSLGQGPEFLIYFQGTGAADDSGLPNDRFFAVRPEGSVSTLKIQRTERGDSAVYLCASSFSPTVSNEKLFFGSGTQLSVL.

This rearrangement joins TRBV28 to TRBJ1-2; D may be TRBD1 (5 bases). Trimming took 2 bases from V and 3 from J, leaving 7 bases between them. CDR1 is MDHEN and CDR2 is SYDVKM in the germline V gene. CDR3 length: 13 amino acids. CDR3 coding DNA: TGTGCCAGCAGTTTAGCAGGGCACTATGGCTACACCTTC. Protein product: CASSLAGHYGYTF.

The chain couples TRBV2 to TRBJ2-3; 7 nucleotides align to TRBD2. CDR3 length: 16 residues. Trimming took 8 bases from V and 2 from J; bases not matched to a gene: 13. Germline loops: CDR1 SNHLY, CDR2 FYNNEI. This chain's CDR3 is CASPLGASGSTDTQYF. DNA for the CDR3: TGTGCCAGCCCCCTCGGGGCTAGCGGTTCCACAGATACGCAGTATTTT.

The chain has TRBV12-3 or TRBV12-4 and TRBJ2-3; no definite D call. This CDR3 spans 13 amino acids. Trimming cost V 3 bases and J 2 bases, with 6 bases left between them. The CDR3 bases are TGTGCCAGCAGTTTTGAGCACACAGATACGCAGTATTTT. Translated, it gives CASSFEHTDTQYF.

V and J are TRBV24-1 and TRBJ2-2; the D is unclear. Germline assignment: CDR1 KGHDR and CDR2 SFDVKD. V was clipped by 4 bases and J by 4 bases, with 12 bases between them. CDR3 length: 15 residues. The CDR3 coding sequence is TGTGCCACCAGTGACCCCGGGTCGCTCACCGGGGAGCTGTTTTTT. Translated: CATSDPGSLTGELFF.